The text below deals with one T cell receptor (beta chain). What it recognizes is unknown. Germline and junction disagree at one end, which may indicate a read error. The source of the sample is a study of cytomegalovirus exposure and HLA in healthy donors. Study-wide points: The later analysis indicated that the majority of CMV-associated TCR beta chains appeared HLA-restricted. Association with HLA alleles at 0.05 false discovery rate was found for roughly 17,000 TCR beta sequences in a later analysis. A few CMV-associated chains proved CMV antigen-specific in vitro. Some V segments, TRBV6-2 and TRBV6-3 among them, were indistinguishable and were therefore excluded.

60 Vbeta and 13 Jbeta primers were used in PCR. Profiled with immunoSEQ multiplex PCR; TCRdb holds only in-frame clones, not every one. The sample lists approximately 100,000 clones; about 70% were seen once. CDR3 size: 16 residues. The germline V gene encodes CDR1 MNHNS and CDR2 SASEGT. V is TRBV6-1 and J is TRBJ2-7, with 7 positions matching TRBD2. Sequencing input: PBMCs. The origin of this receptor is a woman aged 40-49 years in good health and CMV-seronegative. Here the CDR3 reads CASREARFTREVEQYF. DNA for the CDR3: TGTGCCAGCAGAGAAGCGCGTTTTACCCGGGAGGTCGAGCAGTACTTC.